This entry lists 2 T cell receptor beta chains sequenced from one sample in a study of cytomegalovirus exposure and HLA in healthy donors (TCRdb year 2017). The library came from the immunoSEQ multiplex PCR assay. Imported from immuneACCESS, the table was reduced by TCRdb to in-frame sequences with V and J called. These copies leave out some clones; in studies compared against another copy, an unresolved V gene accounts for under half, and the cause of the remainder is not known. This sample has 110,000 to 150,000 clones in its table, and 85% to 95% of those were observed once. The ten largest clones add up to 1.5% to 2% of the sample. Sequencing was carried out using PBMCs. These receptors all stem from a man between 18 and 29 years old in good health and CMV-seropositive.

In this sample, this clone turned up once. This chain links TRBV2 with TRBJ2-2; D might be TRBD1 (5 bases). This CDR3 comprises 14 residues. Between the trimmed V and J ends, which lost 6 bases and 1 base, there was a span of 9 bases. Germline values: CDR1 SNHLY, CDR2 FYNNEI. The CDR3 DNA follows: TGTGCCAGCAGCATGACAGTGAACACCGGGGAGCTGTTTTTT. As protein: CASSMTVNTGELFF. Full variable domain (remainder filled in from reference TRBV2 and TRBJ2-2): EPEVTQTPSHQVTQMGQEVILRCVPISNHLYFYWYRQILGQKVEFLVSFYNNEISEKSEIFDDQFSVERPDGSNFTLKIRSTKLEDSAMYFCASSMTVNTGELFFGEGSRLTVL.

The chain couples TRBV5-1 to TRBJ2-7; no firm D call. CDR1 SGHRS and CDR2 YFSETQ come from the germline V gene. V was clipped by 7 bases and J by 3 bases, with 11 bases between them. This CDR3 spans 12 amino acids. CDR3 coding DNA: TGCGCCAGCTCCCGCGTTTTCTACGAGCAGTACTTC. This encodes CASSRVFYEQYF.